This T cell receptor (beta chain) was sequenced in a study of vaccination and CD4 T cells after COVID-19. Treatment in this sample: roughly 10-day PBMC culture with coronavirus spike peptide pools or control peptides (ViraFEST assay). This clonotype is deemed large. The antigen remains undetermined. Cultured CD4+ T-cell DNA underwent Oncomine TCR Beta short-read sequencing. TCRdb redid the calling of the PCR reads with MiXCR, one entry per CDR3 protein. The sample shows more than 15,000 distinct CDR3 sequences, 72% of them seen only once. V dropped 4 bases and J dropped 5 bases, with 14 bases sitting between them. Looked up from germline, CDR1 is SGHTA and CDR2 is FQGNSA. The CDR3 is made up of 14 amino acids.

This receptor was taken from a human donor who had recovered from COVID-19. This sequence joins TRBV7-2 and TRBJ1-2; D ambiguous. The sequencing input was CD4+ T cells from blood, cultured in vitro. CDR3: CASSSYQPQYGYTF. The DNA of the CDR3 is TGTGCCAGCAGCTCGTACCAACCCCAATATGGCTACACCTTC.